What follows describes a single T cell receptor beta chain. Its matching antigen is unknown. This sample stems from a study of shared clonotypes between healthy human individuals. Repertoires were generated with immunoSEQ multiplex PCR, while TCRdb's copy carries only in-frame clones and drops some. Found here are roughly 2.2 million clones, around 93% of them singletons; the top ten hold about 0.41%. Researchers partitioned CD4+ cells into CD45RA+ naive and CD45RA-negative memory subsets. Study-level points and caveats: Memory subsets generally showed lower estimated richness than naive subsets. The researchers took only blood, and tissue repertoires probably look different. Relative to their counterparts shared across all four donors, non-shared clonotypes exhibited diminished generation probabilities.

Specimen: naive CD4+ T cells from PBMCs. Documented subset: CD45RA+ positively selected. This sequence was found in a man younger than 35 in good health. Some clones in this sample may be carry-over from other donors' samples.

CDR3 DNA sequence: TGTGCCAGCAGCTCGAGGACTAGCGGGAGTGTACGGCAGTACTTC. It is translated as CASSSRTSGSVRQYF. This chain uses TRBV13 with TRBJ2-7; 13 bases are a match to TRBD2. V shed 4 bases and J 9 bases; nucleotides not matched to a gene: 9. The CDR3 is 15 residues long. CDR1 and CDR2 (germline): PRHDT, FYEKMQ (reference sequence).